Included here is one T cell receptor beta chain sequence, with context. Its antigen remains unidentified. This specimen belongs to a study of cytomegalovirus exposure and HLA in healthy donors. The study ran its PCR with 60 Vbeta and 13 Jbeta primers. Using immunoSEQ multiplex PCR, the repertoire was profiled, and TCRdb retains in-frame clones only, with some absent. This listing includes 120,000 or so clones. Overall study results and limits: A later analysis revealed that TCR association rates differed between HLA loci, peaking at DRB1 and bottoming out at HLA-C. Three CMV-associated chains were confirmed in vitro to be specific for CMV antigens. In a later analysis, parvovirus B19, influenza, CMV and Epstein-Barr virus appeared linked to several top co-occurrence clusters. Researchers reportedly found TCR beta sequences accurately predicted most subjects' HLA-A and HLA-B alleles.

The sequence was obtained from a man younger than 35 in good health and CMV-seronegative. The sequencing sample was made of PBMCs.

CDR3 nucleotides: TGTGCCAGCAGTTACCGTTCAGGCAGCTCGTACACTGAAGCTTTCTTT. Amino acids: CASSYRSGSSYTEAFF. J is TRBJ1-1 and V is TRBV6-5; no firm D call. With 2 bases removed from V and 3 bases from J, the gap between germline ends came to 16 bases. This CDR3 spans 16 amino acids. CDR1 and CDR2 (germline): MNHEY, SVGAGI.